These 4 T cell receptor beta chains originate from one sample sequenced in a study of T-cell memory formation after mild COVID-19. TCRdb reprocessed the 5' RACE reads via MiXCR and lists one record per CDR3 protein. The data contain 80,000 to 90,000 distinct CDR3 sequences, approximately 23% of them singletons. Sequences were obtained from PBMCs or a T cell subset sorted from them (not recorded which). The receptors stem from a man between 18 and 35 years old who had mild COVID-19 (a few samples of this study predate the infection). Cell type and time point are not known.

The CDR3: CASSTGRSAYNEQFF. CDR3 in DNA: TGTGCCAGCAGCACGGGACGGTCGGCCTACAATGAGCAGTTCTTC. This chain connects TRBV6-6 to TRBJ2-1; possibly TRBD1 or TRBD2 for D (5 bases each). Germline lookup yields CDR1 MNHNY and CDR2 SVGAGI (reference sequence). The CDR3 sequence is 15 residues long. V lost 6 bases to trimming and J lost 2 bases, with 14 bases between them.

The chain has TRBV7-9 and TRBJ2-1; D not resolved. The CDR3 is 16 amino acids. Trimming cost V 1 base and J 5 bases, with 15 bases left between them. Germline V gene sequence: CDR1 SEHNR, CDR2 FQNEAQ (reference sequence). In DNA, the CDR3 is TGTGCCAGCAGCTTAGATCTCTTGGGGTTGCACAATGAGCAGTTCTTC. This encodes CASSLDLLGLHNEQFF.

The V call is TRBV4-2, the J call TRBJ1-1; D remains unclear. The CDR3 sequence is 16 residues long. Germline CDR1 reads LGHNA; CDR2 reads YNFKEQ. V lost 3 bases, J lost 4 bases, and 18 bases lay in between. The DNA of the CDR3 is TGTGCCAGCAGCCATCCACCGGGATACTTGACCACTGAAGCTTTCTTT. Translated: CASSHPPGYLTTEAFF.

This clonotype was seen a few times. The J gene is TRBJ2-5, the V gene TRBV6-2 or TRBV6-3; D possibly corresponds to TRBD2 (5 bases). V lost 6 bases and J lost 5, with 16 bases in between. This CDR3 has 14 amino acids. Germline CDR1 MNHEY, CDR2 SVGEGT. DNA for the CDR3: TGTGCCAGCAGCCTCACAACTAGTTTGGAGACCCAGTACTTC. Protein: CASSLTTSLETQYF.